A single sample gave rise to the 5 T cell receptor beta chains below, sequenced in a study of Siglec-9 on CD8 T cells in melanoma. Profiling relied on immunoSEQ multiplex PCR, and the TCRdb table lists in-frame clones only, not all of them. Of some 37,000 clones in the sample, about 86% were seen once. The sequencing sample was made of Siglec-9- CD8+ T cells sorted from blood. These receptors were collected from a human donor in good health.

The chain has TRBV30 and TRBJ1-4; maybe TRBD1 (6 bases). V was cut by 5 bases and J by 3 bases, with 10 bases left in between. CDR1 is GTSNPN, CDR2 SVGIG, per germline (reference sequence). The CDR3 runs to 13 residues. This CDR3 reads CAWGRGANEKLFF. The CDR3 DNA sequence: TGTGCCTGGGGTAGGGGGGCTAATGAAAAACTGTTTTTT.

The chain carries TRBV19 and TRBJ1-1; D is undetermined. Germline CDR1 and CDR2: LNHDA and SQIVND (reference sequence). The CDR3 contains 16 residues. With 4 bases removed from V and 1 base from J, the gap between germline ends came to 16 bases. The DNA for the CDR3 is TGTGCCAGTAGTACCCCCTGGCCAACGAAGAACACTGAAGCTTTCTTT. Its protein is CASSTPWPTKNTEAFF.

V usage is TRBV6-1 and J usage is TRBJ2-7; D is undetermined. Trimming stripped 3 bases from V and 0 bases from J, with 18 bases between. CDR1 is MNHNS and CDR2 is SASEGT in the germline V gene. The CDR3 is 17 amino acids. In nucleotides, the CDR3 is TGTGCCAGCAGTGACGCGGCTACCCTAATCGTCTCCTACGAGCAGTACTTC. Translating it yields CASSDAATLIVSYEQYF.

J is TRBJ1-4 and V is TRBV28, with 9 bases identical to TRBD1. CDR3 length: 16 residues. V dropped 6 bases and J dropped 5; count of bases not matched to a gene: 10. Germline CDR1 is MDHEN and CDR2 is SYDVKM. The CDR3 here is CASSPVGDRENEKLFF. The CDR3 DNA is TGTGCCAGCAGCCCCGTCGGGGACAGGGAGAATGAAAAACTGTTTTTT.

This clone appeared once. The CDR3 DNA is TGTGCCAGTAGTATTTGGGCTGGGCACGATGGCTACACCTTC. As protein: CASSIWAGHDGYTF. V is TRBV19 and J is TRBJ1-2, with D unclear. CDR3 length: 14 amino acids. The V and J ends lost 3 bases and 6 bases respectively, with 14 bases between them. CDR1 and CDR2 (germline): LNHDA, SQIVND (reference sequence).